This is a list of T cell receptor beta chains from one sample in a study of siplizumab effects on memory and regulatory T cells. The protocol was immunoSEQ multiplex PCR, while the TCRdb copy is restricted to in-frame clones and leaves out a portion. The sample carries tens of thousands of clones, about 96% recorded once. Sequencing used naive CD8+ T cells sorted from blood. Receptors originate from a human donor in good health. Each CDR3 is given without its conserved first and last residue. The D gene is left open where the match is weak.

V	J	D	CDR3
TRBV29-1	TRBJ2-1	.	SVEARDYNEQF
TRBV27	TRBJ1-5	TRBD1	ASSWGQGIDQPQH
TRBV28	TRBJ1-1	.	ASSREGGNTEAF
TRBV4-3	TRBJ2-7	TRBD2	ASSVDSGGTYEQY
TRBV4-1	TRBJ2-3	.	ASSQAASTDTQY
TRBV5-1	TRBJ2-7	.	ASSPRTGLSSYEQY
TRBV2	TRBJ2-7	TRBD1	ASSDPGTGGNEQY
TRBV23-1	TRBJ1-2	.	ASSQWKGDYGYT
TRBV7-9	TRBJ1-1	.	ASSLGVGPSTEAF
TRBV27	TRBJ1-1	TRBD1	ASSHRGISTEAF
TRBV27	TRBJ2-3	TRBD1	ATSATGGMTDTQY
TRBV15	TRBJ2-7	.	ATSRDLGVTYEQY
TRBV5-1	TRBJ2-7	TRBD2	ASSLDGLAYEQY
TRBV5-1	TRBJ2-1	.	ASSFNPSSYNEQF
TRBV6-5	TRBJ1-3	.	ASSLQGLVGNTIY
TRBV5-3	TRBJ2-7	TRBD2	ARSPGGTSYEQY
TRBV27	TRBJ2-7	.	ASSLWSNYEQY
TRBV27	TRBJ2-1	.	ASSLSLDNEQF
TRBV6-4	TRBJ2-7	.	ASSPEPLPSYEQY
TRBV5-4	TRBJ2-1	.	ASSWSRDNEQF
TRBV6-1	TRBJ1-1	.	ASSPLGVGTEAF
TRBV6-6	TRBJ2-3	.	ASSYVGRAEDTQY
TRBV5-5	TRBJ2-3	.	ASSSSVDTQY
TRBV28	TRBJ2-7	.	ASSPGRTLSEQY
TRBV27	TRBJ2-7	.	ASSLSGIGFSSYEQY
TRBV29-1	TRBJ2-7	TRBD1	SVNSGTGRYEQY
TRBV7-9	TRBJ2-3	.	ASSSVGAQRFTDTQY
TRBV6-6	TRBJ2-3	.	ASSYGTDTQY
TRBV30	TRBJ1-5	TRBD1	AWRSEGAGQPQH
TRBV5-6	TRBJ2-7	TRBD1	ASSSDNRGAYEQY
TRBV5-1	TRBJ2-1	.	ASSLTDSDEQF
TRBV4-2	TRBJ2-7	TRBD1	ASSLLTGTVGAYEQY
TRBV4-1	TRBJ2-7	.	ASSPGTFPEQY
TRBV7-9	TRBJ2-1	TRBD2	ASSSGGMWNEQF
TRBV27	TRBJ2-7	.	ASSLSGAAEQY
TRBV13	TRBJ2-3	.	ASSLVGDSTDTQY
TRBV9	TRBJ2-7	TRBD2	ASSGHSGGDYEQY
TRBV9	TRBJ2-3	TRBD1	ASSVGGGSSTDTQY
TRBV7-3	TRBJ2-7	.	ASSSNGASYEQY
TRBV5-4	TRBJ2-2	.	ASSLPDTGELF
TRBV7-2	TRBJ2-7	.	ASSLEGSFSEQY